Sequencing of this T cell receptor (beta chain) was carried out in a study of shared clonotypes between healthy human individuals. Study-wide results and caveats: Clonotype sharing among donors likely depends on sequencing depth. The study sampled only blood, and tissue repertoires likely differ.

V lost 7 bases and J lost 1, with 8 bases in between. Germline CDR1 MDHEN, CDR2 SYDVKM. The CDR3 has 13 residues. This clone has just one count. The antigen remains undetermined. Assay: immunoSEQ multiplex PCR; the TCRdb copy retains only in-frame clones and omits some. The sample carries around 430,000 clones, roughly three quarters recorded once. The sequenced sample consisted of PBMCs. The rearrangement uses TRBV28 and TRBJ1-3; the D gene is possibly TRBD1 (5 bases). This receptor was identified in a woman between 40 and 55 years old in good health. Some clones in this sample may be carry-over from other donors' samples. As DNA, the CDR3 is TGTGCCAGCACCCGACAGTCTGGAAACACCATATATTTT. Protein product: CASTRQSGNTIYF.